These T cell receptor beta chains were read from a single sample in a study of beta chain features in type 1 diabetes. TCRdb keeps only in-frame clones here, not all; method: immunoSEQ multiplex PCR. The sample consists of about 390,000 clones, 9.6% of them appearing once. The sample taken for sequencing was central memory CD4+ T cells from blood. These receptors came from a man aged 30 to 45 with type 1 diabetes. Each CDR3 is given with its conserved first and last residue. D genes are given only for firm matches. Expanded clones are given a class, and other clones once, few, many or no size at all.

j_gene | d_gene | abundance | v_gene | CDR3aa | CDR3nt
TRBJ2-2 | NA | few | TRBV28 | CASSLRGARSTGELFF | TGTGCCAGCAGTTTAAGGGGGGCCCGTAGCACCGGGGAGCTGTTTTTT
TRBJ1-5 | NA | NA | TRBV6-6 | CASSLDSNQPQHF | TGTGCCAGCAGTTTGGACAGCAATCAGCCCCAGCATTTT
TRBJ2-2 | TRBD2 | few | TRBV11-2 | CASSLVAGGSGELFF | TGTGCCAGCAGCTTGGTTGCGGGAGGGAGCGGGGAGCTGTTTTTT
TRBJ2-2 | NA | few | TRBV6-1 | CASSALTEGGELFF | TGTGCCAGCAGTGCCCTGACAGAAGGCGGGGAGCTGTTTTTT
TRBJ1-2 | NA | few | TRBV9 | CASSLVGSANYGYTF | TGTGCCAGCAGCTTAGTCGGGTCAGCTAACTATGGCTACACCTTC
TRBJ2-7 | NA | many | TRBV14 | CASSQGSAGYEQYF | TGTGCCAGCAGCCAAGGATCCGCGGGCTACGAGCAGTACTTC
TRBJ2-7 | NA | NA | TRBV7-3 | CASSPRPRLVSEQYF | TGTGCCAGCAGCCCGAGACCACGACTAGTATCCGAGCAGTACTTC
TRBJ1-1 | NA | few | TRBV27 | CASRSQRNTEAFF | TGTGCCAGCAGGTCACAGAGGAACACTGAAGCTTTCTTT
TRBJ1-1 | NA | NA | TRBV28 | CASDRGKTEAFF | TGTGCCAGCGACCGGGGGAAGACTGAAGCTTTCTTT
TRBJ1-4 | TRBD1 | NA | TRBV28 | CASSLGDREGEKLFF | TGTGCCAGCAGTTTAGGAGACAGGGAGGGTGAAAAACTGTTTTTT
TRBJ1-6 | TRBD1 | few | TRBV4-2 | CASAPRTGTVGSLHF | TGTGCCAGCGCACCCCGGACAGGGACGGTGGGTTCCCTCCACTTT
TRBJ2-4 | NA | few | TRBV29-1 | CSAKSGSNIQYF | TGCAGCGCCAAAAGCGGCTCGAACATTCAGTACTTC
TRBJ2-1 | TRBD2 | few | TRBV11-2 | CASSPLAGGGDEQFF | TGTGCCAGCAGCCCACTAGCGGGAGGAGGGGATGAGCAGTTCTTC
TRBJ1-2 | TRBD1 | NA | TRBV15 | CATSTLKQGAYGYTF | TGTGCCACCAGCACCCTAAAGCAGGGGGCCTATGGCTACACCTTC
TRBJ2-5 | NA | NA | TRBV5-1 | CASSLAPATGTQYF | TGCGCCAGCAGCTTGGCCCCCGCCACGGGGACCCAGTACTTC
TRBJ1-4 | NA | few | TRBV29-1 | CSVEVHVNEKLFF | TGCAGCGTTGAAGTACACGTAAATGAAAAACTGTTTTTT
TRBJ2-1 | TRBD1 | few | TRBV6-1 | CASRPGQDNYNEQFF | TGTGCCAGCAGACCGGGACAGGATAATTACAATGAGCAGTTCTTC
TRBJ1-1 | NA | many | TRBV19 | CASSLIGDTEAFF | TGTGCCAGTAGTCTAATCGGCGACACTGAAGCTTTCTTT
TRBJ2-1 | NA | few | TRBV11-2 | CASRDIYNEQFF | TGTGCCAGCAGGGACATCTACAATGAGCAGTTCTTC
TRBJ2-1 | NA | few | TRBV7-6 | CASSPVNVGSGKFF | TGTGCCAGCAGCCCCGTGAATGTAGGGAGTGGGAAGTTCTTC
TRBJ2-1 | NA | once | TRBV5-1 | CASSFPGLYNEQFF | TGCGCCAGCAGCTTCCCGGGACTGTACAATGAGCAGTTCTTC
TRBJ2-3 | NA | NA | TRBV25-1 | CASSPLHSTDTQYF | TGTGCCAGCAGTCCCCTCCATAGCACAGATACGCAGTATTTT
TRBJ2-6 | NA | many | TRBV7-2 | CASSPQGFSAGANVLTF | TGTGCCAGCAGCCCTCAGGGTTTCTCGGCTGGGGCCAACGTCCTGACTTTC
TRBJ2-2 | TRBD2 | NA | TRBV2 | CASSEGTSGYTGELFF | TGTGCCAGCAGTGAAGGGACTAGCGGATACACCGGGGAGCTGTTTTTT
TRBJ1-3 | NA | few | TRBV6-1 | CASSVGGPGGNTIYF | TGTGCCAGCAGTGTGGGGGGGCCAGGTGGAAACACCATATATTTT
TRBJ2-7 | TRBD2 | NA | TRBV6-6 | CASSAPAGAYEQYF | TGTGCCAGCAGTGCTCCGGCGGGAGCCTACGAGCAGTACTTC
TRBJ2-4 | NA | few | TRBV30 | CAWRKGARDIQYF | TGTGCCTGGAGGAAGGGAGCGCGGGACATTCAGTACTTC
TRBJ2-3 | TRBD1 | few | TRBV6-6 | CASRIDRGTDTQYF | TGTGCCAGCAGGATTGACAGGGGCACAGATACGCAGTATTTT
TRBJ2-7 | NA | few | TRBV6-1 | CASSWGIYEQYF | TGTGCCAGCAGTTGGGGCATCTACGAGCAGTACTTC
TRBJ2-3 | NA | few | TRBV6-4 | CASSPDFKPTDTQYF | TGTGCCAGCAGTCCTGATTTTAAACCCACAGATACGCAGTATTTT
TRBJ2-3 | NA | NA | TRBV28 | CASSLPAYSDTQYF | TGTGCCAGCAGTTTACCAGCGTATTCAGATACGCAGTATTTT
TRBJ2-5 | NA | few | TRBV4-3 | CASSQDRHETQYF | TGCGCCAGCAGCCAAGATCGCCACGAGACCCAGTACTTC
TRBJ2-2 | NA | NA | TRBV5-6 | CASSWGQGASNTGELFF | TGTGCCAGCAGCTGGGGGCAAGGGGCCTCGAACACCGGGGAGCTGTTTTTT
TRBJ2-1 | TRBD2 | NA | TRBV4-2 | CASSQARLGLADEQFF | TGTGCCAGCAGCCAAGCAAGGCTAGGGCTAGCGGATGAGCAGTTCTTC
TRBJ2-3 | TRBD2 | few | TRBV2 | CASRTGTSGRVDTQYF | TGTGCCAGCAGGACCGGGACTAGCGGGAGGGTGGATACGCAGTATTTT
TRBJ1-1 | TRBD1 | NA | TRBV28 | CASSYSGGSTEAFF | TGTGCCAGCAGTTATTCAGGGGGCAGCACTGAAGCTTTCTTT